There are a few counts of the clone carrying this T cell receptor beta chain. Its target is unknown. The data are from a study of T-cell memory formation after mild COVID-19. For the study at large: Clustering of TCRs was largely donor specific.

TCRdb ran MiXCR on the 5' RACE reads and lists one entry per CDR3 protein. The data contain under 200,000 distinct CDR3 sequences, under 15% of them singletons. Findings of the study overall: Among contracting clones, CD4+ were mainly CM/EM and CD8+ enriched in EMRA.

V lost 7 bases and J lost 2, with 12 bases in between. Per germline, CDR1 SNHLY and CDR2 FYNNEI. This CDR3 is 13 amino acids long. This chain uses TRBV2 with TRBJ2-7; tentatively, D is TRBD1 (5 bases). This receptor was identified in a man between 18 and 35 years old who had mild COVID-19 (a few samples of this study predate the infection). Cell type and time point are not known. Sequencing was carried out using PBMCs or a T cell subset sorted from them (not recorded which). The CDR3 bases are TGTGCCAGCAATGAGCAGGGCCCCTACGAGCAGTACTTC. This sequence encodes CASNEQGPYEQYF.